The subject of this entry is one T cell receptor beta chain. The antigen is undetermined. These data belong to a study of cytomegalovirus exposure and HLA in healthy donors. Study context: As an earlier analysis found, about 179 million T cells yielded over 95 million unique TCR beta sequences.

In the PCR, 60 Vbeta and 13 Jbeta primers were used. Using immunoSEQ multiplex PCR, the repertoire was profiled, and TCRdb retains in-frame clones only, with some absent. Of roughly 160,000 clones listed, over 70% were seen once; the top ten hold roughly 4.7%. Overall study results and limits: Follow-up analysis later connected one missense variant in DCLRE1C with trimming of TCR beta V- and J-genes. Equally common other TCR beta chains were less clonally expanded than HLA-associated ones, a later analysis found. Testing in vitro showed a few CMV-associated chains specific for CMV antigens.

The V gene end was trimmed by 0 bases and the J gene end by 7 bases; junction bases not matched to a gene: 4. CDR3 length equals 15 residues. Germline values: CDR1 SGHTA, CDR2 FQGTGA. This sequence was found in a man aged 25 to 40 in good health and CMV-seronegative. Sequencing was done on a sample of PBMCs. This rearrangement joins TRBV7-3 to TRBJ2-1; 9 nucleotides align to TRBD2. CDR3 bases: TGTGCCAGCAGCTTAACTCCTAGCGGGGTAAATGAGCAGTTCTTC. It yields the protein CASSLTPSGVNEQFF.